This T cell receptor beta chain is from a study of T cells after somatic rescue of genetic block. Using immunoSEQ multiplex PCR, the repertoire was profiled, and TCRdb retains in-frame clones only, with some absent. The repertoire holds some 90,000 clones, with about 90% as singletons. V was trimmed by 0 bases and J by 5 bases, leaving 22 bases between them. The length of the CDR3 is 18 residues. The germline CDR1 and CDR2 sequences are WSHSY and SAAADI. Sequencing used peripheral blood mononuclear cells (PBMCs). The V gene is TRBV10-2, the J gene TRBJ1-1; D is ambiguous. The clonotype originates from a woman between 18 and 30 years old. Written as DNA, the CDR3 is TGCGCCAGCAGTGAGTCTCAATTCATTACGGCCGTTCGGACTGAAGCTTTCTTT. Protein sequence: CASSESQFITAVRTEAFF.